The 6 T cell receptor beta chains below were found in one sample sequenced in a study of T cell responses to AZD1222 COVID-19 vaccine. The method was immunoSEQ multiplex PCR; TCRdb's version includes in-frame clones alone and lacks a portion of them. The table lists roughly 70,000 clones, 60% to 85% of them singletons. The starting material was peripheral blood, obtained on day 0 of MenACWY control vaccination. All receptors derive from an adult in good health.

In its sample, this clone was seen a few times. The chain recombines TRBV18 with TRBJ1-4, with unresolved D. CDR1 and CDR2 (germline): KGHSH, LQKENI. Between the trimmed V and J ends, which lost 2 bases and 8 bases, there was a span of 12 bases. CDR3 length equals 14 residues. The CDR3 region has the DNA TGTGCCAGCTCACCATTCGGAGAAGGGGAAAAACTGTTTTTT. It translates to CASSPFGEGEKLFF.

The chain couples TRBV2 to TRBJ2-2; D uncertain. Looked up from germline, CDR1 is SNHLY and CDR2 is FYNNEI. This CDR3 contains 15 residues. V was cut by 3 bases and J by 7 bases, with 15 bases left in between. The CDR3 loop reads CASSDPLGRSGELFF. The CDR3 DNA sequence: TGTGCCAGCAGTGACCCCCTCGGTAGGAGCGGGGAGCTGTTTTTT.

This chain links TRBV2 with TRBJ1-2; perhaps TRBD1 as D (5 bases). Trimming stripped 7 bases from V and 0 bases from J, with 9 bases between. Germline values: CDR1 SNHLY, CDR2 FYNNEI. The CDR3 is 13 residues long. The CDR3 loop reads CASNPGPNYGYTF. The CDR3 nucleotides are TGTGCCAGCAACCCGGGACCTAACTATGGCTACACCTTC. The full variable domain, completed using reference TRBV2 and TRBJ1-2, is EPEVTQTPSHQVTQMGQEVILRCVPISNHLYFYWYRQILGQKVEFLVSFYNNEISEKSEIFDDQFSVERPDGSNFTLKIRSTKLEDSAMYFCASNPGPNYGYTFGSGTRLTVV.

The chain uses TRBV27 and TRBJ1-2; possibly TRBD1 for D (5 bases). In germline, CDR1 is MNHEY, CDR2 SMNVEV (reference sequence). CDR3 length: 14 residues. Trimming pared 7 bases from V and 5 bases from J, leaving 17 bases between. The CDR3 protein is CASKESGRGYGYTF. The CDR3, as DNA: TGTGCCAGCAAAGAATCTGGGAGGGGTTATGGCTACACCTTC.

The chain uses TRBV6-5 and TRBJ2-1; D tentatively fits TRBD1 or TRBD2 (5 bases each). Trimming removed 6 bases at V and 11 bases at J, with 23 bases between. This CDR3 spans 15 amino acids. Per germline, CDR1 MNHEY and CDR2 SVGAGI. CDR3 in DNA: TGTGCCAGCAGGATGAACCGGGACCCGCTGGGGAAGCAGTTCTTC. This encodes CASRMNRDPLGKQFF.

The CDR3 DNA follows: TGCGCCAGCAGTGAAGGTTCAGGGCGAGGTGGCTACACCTTC. Encoded protein: CASSEGSGRGGYTF. The chain couples TRBV5-1 to TRBJ1-2; D is perhaps TRBD1 (5 bases). This CDR3 spans 14 amino acids. The germline CDR1 and CDR2 sequences are SGHRS and YFSETQ. V lost 5 bases, J lost 7 bases, and 18 bases lay in between.